The rows below give T cell receptor beta chains drawn from one sample of a study of T cells in tuberculosis. Profiling relied on immunoSEQ multiplex PCR, and the TCRdb table lists in-frame clones only, not all of them. The sample carries over 30,000 clones, approximately 94% recorded once. The material sequenced was PBMCs, taken at tuberculosis diagnosis. The source of these receptors is an adult with tuberculosis. Both conserved end residues are part of each CDR3. Fields, in order: clone size, V gene, D gene, J gene, CDR3 length, CDR3 protein, CDR3 DNA. The D gene is left open where the match is weak. Clone sizes are given selectively: once, few, many, or a class where the clone is expanded.

clone_size: -
v_call: TRBV4-1
d_call: -
j_call: TRBJ2-1
cdr3_length: 13
cdr3_aa: CASSQTPYNEQFF
cdr3_nt: TGCGCCAGCAGCCAAACACCGTACAATGAGCAGTTCTTC

clone_size: -
v_call: TRBV27
d_call: TRBD2
j_call: TRBJ2-7
cdr3_length: 16
cdr3_aa: CASWTSGGSGSYEQYF
cdr3_nt: TGTGCCAGCTGGACTAGCGGGGGCTCCGGCTCCTACGAGCAGTACTTC

clone_size: -
v_call: TRBV27
d_call: -
j_call: TRBJ2-1
cdr3_length: 13
cdr3_aa: CASSLSSNNEQFF
cdr3_nt: TGTGCCAGCAGTTTATCCTCTAACAATGAGCAGTTCTTC

clone_size: once
v_call: TRBV2
d_call: TRBD1
j_call: TRBJ2-5
cdr3_length: 15
cdr3_aa: CASRTGTGGAETQYF
cdr3_nt: TGTGCCAGCAGAACCGGGACAGGGGGAGCCGAGACCCAGTACTTC

clone_size: -
v_call: TRBV10-3
d_call: -
j_call: TRBJ1-1
cdr3_length: 11
cdr3_aa: CATLGEAEAFF
cdr3_nt: TGTGCCACCCTGGGGGAGGCTGAAGCTTTCTTT

clone_size: -
v_call: TRBV7-9
d_call: TRBD2
j_call: TRBJ2-3
cdr3_length: 16
cdr3_aa: CASSGGTSVNTDTQYF
cdr3_nt: TGTGCCAGCAGCGGTGGGACTAGCGTTAACACAGATACGCAGTATTTT

clone_size: -
v_call: TRBV27
d_call: -
j_call: TRBJ1-1
cdr3_length: 16
cdr3_aa: CASSLGWGGLDTEAFF
cdr3_nt: TGTGCCAGCAGTTTAGGTTGGGGGGGGCTGGACACTGAAGCTTTCTTT

clone_size: once
v_call: TRBV7-2
d_call: -
j_call: TRBJ2-5
cdr3_length: 14
cdr3_aa: CASSLGGVGETQYF
cdr3_nt: TGTGCCAGCAGCTTAGGCGGGGTGGGGGAGACCCAGTACTTC

clone_size: -
v_call: TRBV5-5
d_call: -
j_call: TRBJ2-5
cdr3_length: 13
cdr3_aa: CASSLPGEETQYF
cdr3_nt: TGTGCCAGCAGCTTGCCGGGAGAAGAGACCCAGTACTTC

clone_size: -
v_call: TRBV5-1
d_call: -
j_call: TRBJ2-1
cdr3_length: 15
cdr3_aa: CASSLEASVLNEQFF
cdr3_nt: TGCGCCAGCAGCTTGGAAGCTTCTGTACTAAATGAGCAGTTCTTC

clone_size: -
v_call: TRBV7-9
d_call: TRBD1
j_call: TRBJ2-7
cdr3_length: 13
cdr3_aa: CASSPQGAYEQYF
cdr3_nt: TGTGCCAGCAGTCCCCAGGGGGCCTACGAGCAGTACTTC

clone_size: -
v_call: TRBV11-2
d_call: TRBD1
j_call: TRBJ2-7
cdr3_length: 15
cdr3_aa: CASSNIRDSGYEQYF
cdr3_nt: TGTGCCAGCAGCAACATCCGGGACAGTGGCTACGAGCAGTACTTC

clone_size: -
v_call: TRBV30
d_call: -
j_call: TRBJ2-5
cdr3_length: 13
cdr3_aa: CAWIGTRSGTQYF
cdr3_nt: TGTGCCTGGATAGGGACTCGCAGTGGGACCCAGTACTTC

clone_size: few
v_call: TRBV28
d_call: TRBD2
j_call: TRBJ2-1
cdr3_length: 19
cdr3_aa: CASSPPLAGVGSSDYEQFF
cdr3_nt: TGTGCCAGCAGCCCCCCCTTGGCGGGAGTAGGAAGTTCGGATTATGAGCAGTTCTTC